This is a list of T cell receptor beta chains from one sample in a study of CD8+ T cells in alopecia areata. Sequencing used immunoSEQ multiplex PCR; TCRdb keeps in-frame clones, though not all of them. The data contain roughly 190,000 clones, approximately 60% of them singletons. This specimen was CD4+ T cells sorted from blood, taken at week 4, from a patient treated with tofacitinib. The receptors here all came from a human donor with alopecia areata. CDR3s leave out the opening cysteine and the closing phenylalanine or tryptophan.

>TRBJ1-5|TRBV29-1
SVVQRSNQPQH
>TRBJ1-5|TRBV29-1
SVGQMDQPQH
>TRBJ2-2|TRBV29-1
SVEDTVDTGELF
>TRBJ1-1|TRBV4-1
ASSQERNTEAF
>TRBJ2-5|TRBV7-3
ASSPTGTAQETQY
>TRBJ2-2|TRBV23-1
ASSQSASTGELF
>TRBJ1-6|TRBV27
ASTQGDRDSPLH
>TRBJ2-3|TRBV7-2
ASSLTAIYTDTQY
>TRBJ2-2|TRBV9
ASSAAGGNTGELF
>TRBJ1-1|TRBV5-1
ASGFDGDTEAF
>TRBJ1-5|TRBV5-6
ASSFGSNQPQH
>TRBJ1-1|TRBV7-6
ASSIIQGSAEAF
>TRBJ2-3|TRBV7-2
ASSTRGTDTQY
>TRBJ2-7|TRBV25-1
ASSGGQGADEQY
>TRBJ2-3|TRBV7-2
ASSLVTTDTQY
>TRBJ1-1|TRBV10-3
AISPDRGNTEAF
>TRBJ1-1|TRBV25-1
ASSDPTVTEAF
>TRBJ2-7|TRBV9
ASSVARAWGEQY
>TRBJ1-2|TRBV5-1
ASSPSSTGEGYT
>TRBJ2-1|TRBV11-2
ASSLEASGVHEQF
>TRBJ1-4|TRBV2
ASATVRDTIEKLF
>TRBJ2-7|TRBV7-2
ASSPGRPYEQY
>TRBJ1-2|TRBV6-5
ASSLEGGGTYGYT
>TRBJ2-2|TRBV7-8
ASSLAPAGGYTGELF
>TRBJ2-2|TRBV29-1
SVDTTGELF
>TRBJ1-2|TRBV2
ASRADLYGYT
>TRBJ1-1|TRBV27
ASSFGVGNTEAF
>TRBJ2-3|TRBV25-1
ASSDLWGGTDTQY
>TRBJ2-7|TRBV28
ASTGLLYEQY
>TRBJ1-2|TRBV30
AWRRAENYGYT
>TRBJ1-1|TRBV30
AWETILNTEAF
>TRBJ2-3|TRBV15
ATSKVPQGTTDTQY
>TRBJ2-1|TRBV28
ASMPGGRDEQF
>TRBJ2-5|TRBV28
ASSFGAGGLAAQY
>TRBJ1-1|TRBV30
AWSVQSYTEAF
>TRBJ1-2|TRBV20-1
SASGGWGYT
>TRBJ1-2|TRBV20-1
RGGYHT
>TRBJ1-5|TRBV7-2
ASSLVGQGYQPQH
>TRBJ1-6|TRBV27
ASSPRQGWNSPLH
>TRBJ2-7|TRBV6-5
ASSSPSGEQY
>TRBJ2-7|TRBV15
ATSPRVGRAVGEQY
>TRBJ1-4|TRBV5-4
ASSLRSGRGEKLF